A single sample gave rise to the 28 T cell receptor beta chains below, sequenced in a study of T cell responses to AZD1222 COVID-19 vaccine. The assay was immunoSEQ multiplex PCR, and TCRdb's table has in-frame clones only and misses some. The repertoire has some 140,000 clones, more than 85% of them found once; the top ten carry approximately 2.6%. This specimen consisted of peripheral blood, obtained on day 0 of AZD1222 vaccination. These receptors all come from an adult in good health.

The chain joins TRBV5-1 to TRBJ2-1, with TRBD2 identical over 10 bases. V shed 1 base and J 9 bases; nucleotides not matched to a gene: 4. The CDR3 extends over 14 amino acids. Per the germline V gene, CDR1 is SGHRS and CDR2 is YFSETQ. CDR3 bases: TGCGCCAGCAGCTTGCCGACTAGCGGGCCTGAGCAGTTCTTC. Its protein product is CASSLPTSGPEQFF.

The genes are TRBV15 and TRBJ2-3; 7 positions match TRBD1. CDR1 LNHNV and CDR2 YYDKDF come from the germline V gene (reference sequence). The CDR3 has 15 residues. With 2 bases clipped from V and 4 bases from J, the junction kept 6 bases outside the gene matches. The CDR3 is CATSRRQGISDTQYF. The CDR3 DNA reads TGTGCCACCAGCAGAAGACAGGGAATTTCAGATACGCAGTATTTT.

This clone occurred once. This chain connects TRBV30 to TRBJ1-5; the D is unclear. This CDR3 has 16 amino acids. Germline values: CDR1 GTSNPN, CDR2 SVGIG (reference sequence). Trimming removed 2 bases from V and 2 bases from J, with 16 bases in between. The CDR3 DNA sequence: TGTGCCTGGAGTCCGCGCGGGCTTTGGGGCAATCAGCCCCAGCATTTT. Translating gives CAWSPRGLWGNQPQHF.

In DNA, the CDR3 is TGTGCCTGGATGACAGCTTCAGCTTTCTTT. It yields the protein CAWMTASAFF. V usage is TRBV30 and J usage is TRBJ1-1, with D perhaps TRBD1 (5 bases). The V gene's germline CDR1 is GTSNPN and CDR2 SVGIG (reference sequence). Trimming shortened V by 4 bases and J by 10 bases, and 10 bases separated the two germline ends. This CDR3 contains 10 residues.

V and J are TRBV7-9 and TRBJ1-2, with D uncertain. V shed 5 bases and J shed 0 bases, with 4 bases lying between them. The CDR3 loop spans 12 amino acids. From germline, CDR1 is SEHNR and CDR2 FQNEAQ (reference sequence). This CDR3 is CASSPPNYGYTF. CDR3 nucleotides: TGTGCCAGCAGCCCGCCTAACTATGGCTACACCTTC.

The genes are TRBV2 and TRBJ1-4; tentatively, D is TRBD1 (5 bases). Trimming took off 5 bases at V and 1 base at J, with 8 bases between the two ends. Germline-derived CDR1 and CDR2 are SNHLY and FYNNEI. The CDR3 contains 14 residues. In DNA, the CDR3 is TGTGCCAGCAGTCGACAGCTAACTAATGAAAAACTGTTTTTT. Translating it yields CASSRQLTNEKLFF.

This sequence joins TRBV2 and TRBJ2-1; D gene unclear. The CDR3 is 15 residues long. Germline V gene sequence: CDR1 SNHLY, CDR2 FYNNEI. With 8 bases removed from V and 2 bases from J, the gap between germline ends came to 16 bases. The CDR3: CASPASLDPYNEQFF. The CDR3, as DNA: TGTGCCAGCCCTGCGAGCCTAGACCCCTACAATGAGCAGTTCTTC.

The CDR3 DNA reads TGTGCCAGCAGTTATTCTACTAGCTCCTATAATTCACCCCTCCACTTT. It codes for CASSYSTSSYNSPLHF. V and J are TRBV6-5 and TRBJ1-6; D is unclear. The CDR3 is made up of 16 amino acids. The ends were cut back, 3 bases at V and 0 bases at J, with 9 bases in the middle. CDR1 and CDR2 from the germline V gene are MNHEY and SVGAGI.

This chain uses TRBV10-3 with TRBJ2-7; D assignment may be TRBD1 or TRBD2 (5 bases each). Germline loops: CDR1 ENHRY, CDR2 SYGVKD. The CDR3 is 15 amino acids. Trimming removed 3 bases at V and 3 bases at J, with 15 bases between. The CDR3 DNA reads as TGTGCCATCAGTGAAGGGACGGACTGGAACTACGAGCAGTACTTC. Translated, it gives CAISEGTDWNYEQYF.

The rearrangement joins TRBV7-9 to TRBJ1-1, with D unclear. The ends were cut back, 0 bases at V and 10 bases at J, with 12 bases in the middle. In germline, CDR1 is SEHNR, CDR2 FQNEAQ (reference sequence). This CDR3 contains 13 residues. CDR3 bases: TGTGCCAGCAGCTTAGCCGGATCTAGCGGAGCTTTCTTT. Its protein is CASSLAGSSGAFF.

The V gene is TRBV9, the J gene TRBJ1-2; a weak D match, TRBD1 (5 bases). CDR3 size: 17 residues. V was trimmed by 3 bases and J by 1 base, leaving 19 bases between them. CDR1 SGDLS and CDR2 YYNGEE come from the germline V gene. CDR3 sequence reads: CASSGPGGFGVNYGYTF. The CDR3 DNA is TGTGCCAGCAGCGGTCCCGGGGGGTTTGGGGTTAACTATGGCTACACCTTC.

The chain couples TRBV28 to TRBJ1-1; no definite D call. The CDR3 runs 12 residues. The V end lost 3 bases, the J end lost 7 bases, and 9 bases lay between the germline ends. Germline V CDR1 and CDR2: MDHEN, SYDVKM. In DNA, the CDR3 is TGTGCCAGCAGTTTGAACAGATTTGAAGCTTTCTTT. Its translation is CASSLNRFEAFF. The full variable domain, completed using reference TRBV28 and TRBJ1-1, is DVKVTQSSRYLVKRTGEKVFLECVQDMDHENMFWYRQDPGLGLRLIYFSYDVKMKEKGDIPEGYSVSREKKERFSLILESASTNQTSMYLCASSLNRFEAFFGQGTRLTVV.

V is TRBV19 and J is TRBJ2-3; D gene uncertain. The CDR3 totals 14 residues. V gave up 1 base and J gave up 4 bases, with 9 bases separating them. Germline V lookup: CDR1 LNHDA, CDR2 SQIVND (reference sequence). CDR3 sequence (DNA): TGTGCCAGTAGTATAGGCGTTACCCCAGATACGCAGTATTTT. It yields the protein CASSIGVTPDTQYF.

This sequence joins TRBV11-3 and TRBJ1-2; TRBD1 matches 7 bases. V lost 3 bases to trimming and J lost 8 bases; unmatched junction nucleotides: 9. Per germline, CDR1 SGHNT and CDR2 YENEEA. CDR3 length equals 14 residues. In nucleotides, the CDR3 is TGTGCCAGCAGCTTCTCACGACAGGGCGGCGGCTACACCTTC. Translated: CASSFSRQGGGYTF.

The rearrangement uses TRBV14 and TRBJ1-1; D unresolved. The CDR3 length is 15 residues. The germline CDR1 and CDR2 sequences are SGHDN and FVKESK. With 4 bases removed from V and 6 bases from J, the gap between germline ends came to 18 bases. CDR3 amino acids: CASSLGGIGRPEAFF. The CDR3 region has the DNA TGTGCCAGCAGCCTAGGAGGAATAGGGAGGCCTGAAGCTTTCTTT.

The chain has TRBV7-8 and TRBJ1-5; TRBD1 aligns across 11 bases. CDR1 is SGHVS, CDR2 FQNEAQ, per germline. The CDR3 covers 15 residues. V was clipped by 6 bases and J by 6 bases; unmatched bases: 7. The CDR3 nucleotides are TGTGCCAGCAGTCAAGGACAGGGGGCCGGTCAGCCCCAGCATTTT. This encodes CASSQGQGAGQPQHF.

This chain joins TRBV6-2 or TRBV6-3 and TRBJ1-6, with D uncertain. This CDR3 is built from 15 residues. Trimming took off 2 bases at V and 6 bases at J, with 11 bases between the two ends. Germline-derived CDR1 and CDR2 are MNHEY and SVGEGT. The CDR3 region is CASSYGVRSNSPLHF. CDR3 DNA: TGTGCCAGCAGTTACGGAGTCAGGAGTAATTCACCCCTCCACTTT.

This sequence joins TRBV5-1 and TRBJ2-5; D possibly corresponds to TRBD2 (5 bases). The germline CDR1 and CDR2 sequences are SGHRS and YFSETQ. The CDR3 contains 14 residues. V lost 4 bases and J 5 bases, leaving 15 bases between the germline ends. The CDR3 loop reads CASSPEAGPETQYF. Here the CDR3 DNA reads TGCGCCAGCAGCCCGGAGGCAGGTCCCGAGACCCAGTACTTC.

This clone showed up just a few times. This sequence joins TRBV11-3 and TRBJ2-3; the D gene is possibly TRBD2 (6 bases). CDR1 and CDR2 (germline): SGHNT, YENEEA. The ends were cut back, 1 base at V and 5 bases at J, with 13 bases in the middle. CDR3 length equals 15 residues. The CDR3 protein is CASSLVAGSGDTQYF. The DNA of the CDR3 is TGTGCCAGCAGCTTAGTCGCGGGATCGGGAGATACGCAGTATTTT.

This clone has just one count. CDR3 DNA: TGTGCCAGCAGCATCTCGGGAGGGACGGATACGCAGTATTTT. Translated: CASSISGGTDTQYF. This chain links TRBV3-1 (or the pseudogene TRBV3-2) with TRBJ2-3, with 8 bases fitting TRBD2. Germline values: CDR1 LGHDT, CDR2 YNNKEL (reference sequence). The CDR3 runs 14 residues. J was trimmed by 6 bases and V by 5 bases; bases with no gene match: 7.

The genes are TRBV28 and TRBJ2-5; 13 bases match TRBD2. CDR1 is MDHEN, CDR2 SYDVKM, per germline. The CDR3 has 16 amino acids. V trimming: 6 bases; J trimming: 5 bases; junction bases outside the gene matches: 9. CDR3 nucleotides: TGTGCCAGCAGCTCGACGGGACTAGCGGGAAGGGAGACCCAGTACTTC. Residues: CASSSTGLAGRETQYF.

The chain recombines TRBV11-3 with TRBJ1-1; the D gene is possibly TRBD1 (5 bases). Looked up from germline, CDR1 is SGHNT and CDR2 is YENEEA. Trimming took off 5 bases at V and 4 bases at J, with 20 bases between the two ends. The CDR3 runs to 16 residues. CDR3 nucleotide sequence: TGTGCCAGCAGCCACCGTCGATGGCTGGGGGGCACTGAAGCTTTCTTT. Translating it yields CASSHRRWLGGTEAFF. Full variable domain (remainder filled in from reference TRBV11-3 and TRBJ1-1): EAGVVQSPRYKIIEKKQPVAFWCNPISGHNTLYWYLQNLGQGPELLIRYENEEAVDDSQLPKDRFSAERLKGVDSTLKIQPAELGDSAVYLCASSHRRWLGGTEAFFGQGTRLTVV.

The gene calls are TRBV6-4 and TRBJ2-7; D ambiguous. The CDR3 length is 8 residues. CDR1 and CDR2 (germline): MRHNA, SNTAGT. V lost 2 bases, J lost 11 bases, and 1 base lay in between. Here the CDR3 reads CASSDEYF. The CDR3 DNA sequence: TGTGCCAGCAGTGACGAGTACTTC.

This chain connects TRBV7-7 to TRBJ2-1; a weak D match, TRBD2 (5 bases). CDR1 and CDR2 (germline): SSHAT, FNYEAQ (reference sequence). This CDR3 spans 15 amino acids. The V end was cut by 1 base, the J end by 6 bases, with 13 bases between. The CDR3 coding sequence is TGTGCCAGCAGCTTAGGTTTTGCGGGCCCCAATGAGCAGTTCTTC. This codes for CASSLGFAGPNEQFF.

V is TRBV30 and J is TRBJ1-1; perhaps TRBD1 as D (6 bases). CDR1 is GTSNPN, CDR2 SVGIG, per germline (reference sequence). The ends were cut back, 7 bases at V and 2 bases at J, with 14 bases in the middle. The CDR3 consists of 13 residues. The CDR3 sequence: CAYQDSPNTEAFF. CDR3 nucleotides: TGTGCCTACCAGGACAGTCCCAACACTGAAGCTTTCTTT.

In nucleotides, the CDR3 is TGTGCCAGCCGTAAACTAGCGGGGGACTACGAGCAGTACTTC. Amino acids: CASRKLAGDYEQYF. This sequence joins TRBV27 and TRBJ2-7, with 11 nucleotides matching TRBD2. This CDR3 is 14 amino acids long. Germline CDR1 is MNHEY and CDR2 is SMNVEV (reference sequence). V dropped 8 bases and J dropped 3; count of bases not matched to a gene: 6.

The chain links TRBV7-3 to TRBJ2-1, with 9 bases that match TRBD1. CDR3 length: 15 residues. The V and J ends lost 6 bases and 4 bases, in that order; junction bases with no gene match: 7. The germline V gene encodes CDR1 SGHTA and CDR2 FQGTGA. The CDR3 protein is CASRKDRGEYNEQFF. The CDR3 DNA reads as TGTGCCAGCAGGAAAGACAGGGGGGAATACAATGAGCAGTTCTTC.

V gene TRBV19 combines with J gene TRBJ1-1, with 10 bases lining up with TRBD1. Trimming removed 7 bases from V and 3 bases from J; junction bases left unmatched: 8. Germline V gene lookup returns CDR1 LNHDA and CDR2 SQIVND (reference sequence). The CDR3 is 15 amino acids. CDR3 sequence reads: CASILTGGADTEAFF. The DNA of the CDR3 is TGTGCCAGTATTCTGACAGGGGGCGCGGACACTGAAGCTTTCTTT. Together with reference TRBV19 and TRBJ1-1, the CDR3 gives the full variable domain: DGGITQSPKYLFRKEGQNVTLSCEQNLNHDAMYWYRQDPGQGLRLIYYSQIVNDFQKGDIAEGYSVSREKKESFPLTVTSAQKNPTAFYLCASILTGGADTEAFFGQGTRLTVV.